This section outlines one T cell receptor beta chain sequence together with its context. No antigen is known for it. The record originates from a study of cytomegalovirus exposure and HLA in healthy donors. For the study at large: A prior study identified some 100 million unique TCR beta sequences from some 180 million T cells.

The CDR3 totals 16 residues. Losses at the gene ends were 0 bases for V and 4 bases for J; bases not matched to a gene: 4. Germline-derived CDR1 and CDR2 are MNHEY and SVGAGI. Study-wide results and limits: What was likely a sequencing artifact was a cluster of highly shared sequence variants. The classifier, whose performance was assessed in both the original and validation cohorts, reportedly diagnosed cytomegalovirus status with high specificity and sensitivity. When a later analysis was performed, an Asian-associated ancestry cluster reportedly had fewer N-insertions than the roughly 630-donor mean.

The PCR was carried out with 60 Vbeta primers and 13 Jbeta primers. Profiling relied on immunoSEQ multiplex PCR, and the TCRdb table lists in-frame clones only, not all of them. The sample records about 170,000 clones, 62% being singletons. The receptor was derived from a man between 40 and 49 years old in good health and CMV-seronegative. Sequencing was carried out using PBMCs. This chain joins TRBV6-5 and TRBJ2-1, with 9 bases matching TRBD2. CDR3 in amino acids: CASSYSTSGRYNEQFF. In DNA form, the CDR3 reads TGTGCCAGCAGTTACTCGACAAGCGGGAGGTACAATGAGCAGTTCTTC.